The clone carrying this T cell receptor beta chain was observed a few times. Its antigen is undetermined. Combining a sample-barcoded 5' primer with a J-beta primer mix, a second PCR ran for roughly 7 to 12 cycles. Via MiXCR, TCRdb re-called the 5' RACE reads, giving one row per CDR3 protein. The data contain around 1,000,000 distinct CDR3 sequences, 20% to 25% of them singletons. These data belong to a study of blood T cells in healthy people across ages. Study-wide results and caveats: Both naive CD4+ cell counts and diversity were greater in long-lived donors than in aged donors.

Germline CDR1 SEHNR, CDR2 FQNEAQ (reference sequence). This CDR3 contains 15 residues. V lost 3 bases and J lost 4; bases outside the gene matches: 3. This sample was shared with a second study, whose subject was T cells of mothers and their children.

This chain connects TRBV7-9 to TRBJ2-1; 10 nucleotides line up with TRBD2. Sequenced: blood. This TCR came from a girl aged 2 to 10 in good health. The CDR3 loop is CASSLVLAGYNEQFF. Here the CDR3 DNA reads TGTGCCAGCAGCTTGGTACTAGCGGGGTACAATGAGCAGTTCTTC.